Shown below are 21 T cell receptor beta chains from a single sample sequenced in a study of cytomegalovirus exposure and HLA in healthy donors. It was with 60 Vbeta and 13 Jbeta primers that the PCR ran. Method: immunoSEQ multiplex PCR; TCRdb's copy keeps in-frame clones and lacks some. The table has over 150,000 clones, approximately 67% seen once. The sample comprised PBMCs. These receptors came from a woman aged 18 to 35 in good health and CMV-seropositive.

The rearrangement uses TRBV27 and TRBJ1-1; possibly TRBD1 for D (5 bases). V gave up 5 bases and J gave up 1 base, with 11 bases separating them. This CDR3 is 14 amino acids long. Per germline, CDR1 MNHEY and CDR2 SMNVEV (reference sequence). The CDR3 DNA reads TGTGCCAGCAGTGTACGGGGGTGGAACACTGAAGCTTTCTTT. It translates to CASSVRGWNTEAFF.

The V and J genes are TRBV28 and TRBJ2-3; 10 bases map to TRBD2. J was trimmed by 1 base and V by 8 bases; bases with no gene match: 6. Germline CDR1 MDHEN, CDR2 SYDVKM. The CDR3 has 15 residues. The CDR3 DNA reads as TGTGCCAGCGGACGTACTAGCGGGGGCACAGATACGCAGTATTTT. Translating gives CASGRTSGGTDTQYF.

The CDR3 sequence: CASLAGGGDTQYF. The CDR3 DNA sequence: TGTGCCAGCCTAGCGGGAGGGGGAGATACGCAGTATTTT. This chain links TRBV7-2 with TRBJ2-3, with 12 bases aligning to TRBD2. CDR3 length: 13 residues. J was trimmed by 5 bases and V by 8 bases; bases with no gene match: 2. Germline V gene lookup returns CDR1 SGHTA and CDR2 FQGNSA.

This chain joins TRBV4-2 and TRBJ2-1; possibly TRBD1 for D (5 bases). Trimming shortened V by 4 bases and J by 5 bases, and 15 bases separated the two germline ends. Germline values: CDR1 LGHNA, CDR2 YNFKEQ. This CDR3 spans 15 amino acids. The CDR3 spells CASSRAGASNNEQFF. The DNA of the CDR3 is TGTGCCAGCAGCCGGGCTGGGGCCTCAAACAATGAGCAGTTCTTC.

The V and J genes are TRBV28 and TRBJ2-1; TRBD2 agrees at 12 bases. The germline V gene encodes CDR1 MDHEN and CDR2 SYDVKM. With 8 bases clipped from V and 8 bases from J, the junction kept 10 bases outside the gene matches. The CDR3 length is 15 residues. CDR3 in amino acids: CASSTSGSFIHEQFF. The CDR3 DNA reads as TGTGCCAGCTCGACTAGCGGGAGTTTCATTCATGAGCAGTTCTTC. Variable domain in full (rest from reference TRBV28 and TRBJ2-1): DVKVTQSSRYLVKRTGEKVFLECVQDMDHENMFWYRQDPGLGLRLIYFSYDVKMKEKGDIPEGYSVSREKKERFSLILESASTNQTSMYLCASSTSGSFIHEQFFGPGTRLTVL.

The gene calls are TRBV7-9 and TRBJ2-1; 10 nucleotides match TRBD2. The ends lost 1 base at V and 0 bases at J; junction bases unmatched: 3. The V gene's germline CDR1 is SEHNR and CDR2 FQNEAQ (reference sequence). The CDR3 runs 17 residues. CDR3 nucleotide sequence: TGTGCCAGCAGCTTAGTAGCGGGGGGCCTCTCCTACAATGAGCAGTTCTTC. Translation: CASSLVAGGLSYNEQFF.

The CDR3 nucleotides read TGTGCCAGCAGGGTAGCAGGGGAGAATTCACCCCTCCACTTT. It encodes CASRVAGENSPLHF. The genes are TRBV27 and TRBJ1-6; weak D call: TRBD1 (6 bases). V was trimmed by 6 bases and J by 7 bases, leaving 13 bases between them. Germline V gene sequence: CDR1 MNHEY, CDR2 SMNVEV (reference sequence). There are 14 residues in the CDR3.

This clone was counted a single time. The chain employs TRBV10-3 and TRBJ1-6; 7 nucleotides agree with TRBD1. CDR3 length: 13 amino acids. Germline loops: CDR1 ENHRY, CDR2 SYGVKD. With 7 bases clipped from V and 6 bases from J, the junction kept 3 bases outside the gene matches. The CDR3 nucleotides are TGTGCCATCACCGGGACAGTTAATTCACCCCTCCACTTT. Translated, it gives CAITGTVNSPLHF.

The chain joins TRBV18 to TRBJ2-3, with 7 bases that match TRBD2. The CDR3 totals 16 residues. Germline CDR1 is KGHSH and CDR2 is LQKENI. With V trimmed by 0 bases and J by 2 bases, 5 bases remained unmatched. The CDR3 protein is CASSPPGGSNTDTQYF. In DNA, the CDR3 is TGTGCCAGCTCACCACCCGGCGGGAGCAACACAGATACGCAGTATTTT.

As DNA, the CDR3 is TGTGCCAGCAGTTGGGCGTCAGGGACTAGCAGGTATACGCAGTATTTT. The encoded protein is CASSWASGTSRYTQYF. This chain connects TRBV27 to TRBJ2-3, with 9 bases fitting TRBD2. V lost 4 bases to trimming and J lost 7 bases; unmatched junction nucleotides: 12. Germline CDR1 and CDR2: MNHEY and SMNVEV (reference sequence). This CDR3 comprises 16 residues.

This clone was observed once. The chain recombines TRBV6-5 with TRBJ1-1; TRBD1 matches at 7 bases. V shed 0 bases, J shed 0 bases, and the junction held 1 base outside the gene matches. CDR3 size: 15 residues. Germline V gene sequence: CDR1 MNHEY, CDR2 SVGAGI. CDR3 nucleotide sequence: TGTGCCAGCAGTTACTCGGGACAGTTGAACACTGAAGCTTTCTTT. Translated, it gives CASSYSGQLNTEAFF.

V gene TRBV5-1 combines with J gene TRBJ2-7, with TRBD2 as a possible D gene (6 bases). The CDR3 covers 13 residues. Trimming shortened V by 3 bases and J by 0 bases, and 7 bases separated the two germline ends. Germline V gene sequence: CDR1 SGHRS, CDR2 YFSETQ. The CDR3: CASSSGSSYEQYF. CDR3 in DNA: TGCGCCAGCAGCTCCGGGAGCTCCTACGAGCAGTACTTC.

The sample holds one count of this clone. The chain couples TRBV10-3 to TRBJ2-5; D perhaps matches TRBD2 (7 bases). V shed 2 bases and J shed 5 bases, with 12 bases lying between them. In germline, CDR1 is ENHRY, CDR2 SYGVKD. The CDR3 covers 14 residues. The CDR3 nucleotides read TGTGCCATCAGTGAGATACAGGGAGGGGAGACCCAGTACTTC. Translating it yields CAISEIQGGETQYF.

This chain joins TRBV2 and TRBJ1-2; 8 bases agree with TRBD1. CDR1 is SNHLY and CDR2 is FYNNEI in the germline V gene. The junction had 5 bases not matched to a gene; V was cut back by 3 bases and J by 2 bases. The CDR3 totals 15 residues. The CDR3 spells CASSEVRDRNYGYTF. As DNA, the CDR3 is TGTGCCAGCAGTGAGGTGCGGGACAGGAACTATGGCTACACCTTC.

This clone was seen only once. This chain connects TRBV5-1 to TRBJ2-2; D gene ambiguous. V lost 7 bases, J lost 7 bases, and 8 bases lay in between. CDR3 length: 11 residues. Germline V CDR1 and CDR2: SGHRS, YFSETQ. As DNA, the CDR3 is TGCGCCAGCCTATTGAACGGGGAGCTGTTTTTT. It translates to CASLLNGELFF. The entire variable domain, with the rest obtained from reference TRBV5-1 and TRBJ2-2, is as follows: KAGVTQTPRYLIKTRGQQVTLSCSPISGHRSVSWYQQTPGQGLQFLFEYFSETQRNKGNFPGRFSGRQFSNSRSEMNVSTLELGDSALYLCASLLNGELFFGEGSRLTVL.

The rearrangement links TRBV18 to TRBJ2-6, with D possibly matching TRBD1 (5 bases). Germline V CDR1 and CDR2: KGHSH, LQKENI. This CDR3 is 15 amino acids long. V was clipped by 5 bases and J by 0 bases, with 8 bases between them. The DNA of the CDR3 is TGTGCCAGCTCAAAACAGGACTCTGGGGCCAACGTCCTGACTTTC. Its protein is CASSKQDSGANVLTF.

This clone was seen a single time. V and J are TRBV5-1 and TRBJ2-1; 14 bases match TRBD2. The CDR3 has 20 amino acids. Germline assignment: CDR1 SGHRS and CDR2 YFSETQ. Germline trimming cut 5 bases from V and 0 bases from J; bases unmatched to any gene: 13. The CDR3 DNA follows: TGCGCCAGCAGTGGACTCTCGGGACTAGCGGGGGACAGCTCCTACAATGAGCAGTTCTTC. Protein product: CASSGLSGLAGDSSYNEQFF.

The chain has TRBV7-6 and TRBJ2-6; D is perhaps TRBD1 (7 bases). The CDR3 runs 17 residues. The germline gives CDR1 SGHVS, CDR2 FNYEAQ. Trimming shortened V by 0 bases and J by 2 bases, and 11 bases separated the two germline ends. The CDR3 DNA reads as TGTGCCAGCAGCTTAGCGGGGGGACAGACTGGGGCCAACGTCCTGACTTTC. Amino acids: CASSLAGGQTGANVLTF.

A note on this clone: This specimen includes other DNA sequences encoding the same CDR3. The chain recombines TRBV19 with TRBJ2-5; no definite D call. The CDR3 has 14 amino acids. Germline values: CDR1 LNHDA, CDR2 SQIVND (reference sequence). Trimming took off 3 bases at V and 0 bases at J, with 8 bases between the two ends. This CDR3 reads CASSIGGYQETQYF. The CDR3 bases are TGTGCCAGTAGTATTGGCGGTTACCAAGAGACCCAGTACTTC.

This chain joins TRBV5-1 and TRBJ1-1, with TRBD1 as a possible D gene (5 bases). Germline CDR1 SGHRS, CDR2 YFSETQ. CDR3 length: 11 amino acids. With 4 bases removed from V and 6 bases from J, the gap between germline ends came to 7 bases. The CDR3 loop is CASSRGSEAFF. The CDR3 DNA reads TGCGCCAGCAGCAGGGGTTCTGAAGCTTTCTTT. Full variable domain (missing parts from reference TRBV5-1 and TRBJ1-1): KAGVTQTPRYLIKTRGQQVTLSCSPISGHRSVSWYQQTPGQGLQFLFEYFSETQRNKGNFPGRFSGRQFSNSRSEMNVSTLELGDSALYLCASSRGSEAFFGQGTRLTVV.

The rearrangement uses TRBV7-8 and TRBJ2-1; D perhaps matches TRBD1 (6 bases). V was clipped by 2 bases and J by 7 bases, with 18 bases between them. The CDR3 length is 16 residues. The germline CDR1 and CDR2 sequences are SGHVS and FQNEAQ. The CDR3 DNA is TGTGCCAGCAGCTTAATGGGGGCGATCTCCCAGAATGAGCAGTTCTTC. Translated, it gives CASSLMGAISQNEQFF.